This T cell receptor (beta chain) was observed in a study of identical twins. Study observations and caveats: One should note that invariant MAIT and iNKT cells could partly confound zero-insertion analyses.

A template switching step contributed a universal primer site, while unique molecular identifiers were present in the cDNA. Using its own MiXCR run on the 5' RACE reads, TCRdb lists one record per CDR3 protein. The sample consists of more than 400,000 distinct CDR3 sequences, approximately 16% of them appearing once. Trimming pared 0 bases from V and 4 bases from J, leaving 16 bases between. The V gene's germline CDR1 is ENHRY and CDR2 SYGVKD. The CDR3 totals 17 residues. Points on this clonotype: Its antigen is not known.

These sequences were also reported in another study, on yellow fever vaccine responses in identical twins. This second study says: Reportedly, the response of twins' T cells to the vaccine seemed partly convergent, partly personalized.

Sequenced: CD4+ T cells sorted from blood. The chain couples TRBV10-3 to TRBJ1-3; D gene uncertain. The sequence was collected from a woman younger than 35 in good health. The CDR3 is CAISESSPGSAGNTIYF. In nucleotides, the CDR3 is TGTGCCATCAGTGAGTCGAGCCCGGGGAGCGCCGGAAACACCATATATTTT.